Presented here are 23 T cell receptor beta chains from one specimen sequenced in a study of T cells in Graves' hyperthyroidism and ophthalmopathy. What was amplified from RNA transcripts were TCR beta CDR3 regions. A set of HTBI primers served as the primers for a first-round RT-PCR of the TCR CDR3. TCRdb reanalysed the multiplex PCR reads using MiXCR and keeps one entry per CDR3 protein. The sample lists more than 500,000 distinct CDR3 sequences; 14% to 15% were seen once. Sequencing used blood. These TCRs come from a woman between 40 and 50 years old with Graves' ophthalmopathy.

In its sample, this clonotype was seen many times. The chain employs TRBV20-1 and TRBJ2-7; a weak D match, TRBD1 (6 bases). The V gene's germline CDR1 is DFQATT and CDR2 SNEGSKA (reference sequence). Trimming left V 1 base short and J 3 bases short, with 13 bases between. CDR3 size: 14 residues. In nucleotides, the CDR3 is TGCAGTGCTAGAGGACCGGACAGAGACTACGAGCAGTACTTC. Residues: CSARGPDRDYEQYF.

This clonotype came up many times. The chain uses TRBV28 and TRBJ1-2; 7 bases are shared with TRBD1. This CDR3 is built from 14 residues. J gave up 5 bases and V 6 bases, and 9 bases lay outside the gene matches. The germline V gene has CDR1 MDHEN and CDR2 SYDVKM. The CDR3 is CASSTYRGGYGYTF. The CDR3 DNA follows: TGTGCCAGCAGCACCTACAGGGGAGGGTATGGCTACACCTTC.

Here the CDR3 reads CASSLGWAEGETQYF. The CDR3 nucleotides are TGCGCCAGCAGCCTGGGGTGGGCGGAGGGGGAGACCCAGTACTTC. The chain combines TRBV4-1 with TRBJ2-5; maybe TRBD2 (6 bases). V lost 4 bases and J lost 5, with 17 bases in between. Germline CDR1 and CDR2: MGHRA and YSYEKL. This CDR3 has 15 residues.

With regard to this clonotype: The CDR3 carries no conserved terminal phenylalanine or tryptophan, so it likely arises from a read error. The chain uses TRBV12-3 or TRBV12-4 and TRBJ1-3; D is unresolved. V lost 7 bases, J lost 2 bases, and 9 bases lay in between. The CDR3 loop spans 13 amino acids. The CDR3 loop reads CASTVPPGNTIYS. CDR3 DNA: TGTGCCAGCACCGTACCGCCTGGAAACACCATATATTCT.

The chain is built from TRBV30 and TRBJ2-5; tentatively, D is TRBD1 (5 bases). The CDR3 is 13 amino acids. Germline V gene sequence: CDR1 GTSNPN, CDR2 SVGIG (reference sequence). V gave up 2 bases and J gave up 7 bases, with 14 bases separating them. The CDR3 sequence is CAWSLNPQGTQYF. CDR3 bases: TGTGCCTGGAGTTTAAATCCCCAGGGGACCCAGTACTTC.

The CDR3 coding sequence is TGTGCCTGGAACGATAGGGTGTCAGTGGGCACTGAAGCTTTCTTT. Translated: CAWNDRVSVGTEAFF. This chain joins TRBV30 and TRBJ1-1; D is undetermined. Trimming cost V 4 bases and J 4 bases, with 19 bases left between them. Germline V gene data show CDR1 as GTSNPN and CDR2 as SVGIG (reference sequence). This CDR3 is built from 15 residues.

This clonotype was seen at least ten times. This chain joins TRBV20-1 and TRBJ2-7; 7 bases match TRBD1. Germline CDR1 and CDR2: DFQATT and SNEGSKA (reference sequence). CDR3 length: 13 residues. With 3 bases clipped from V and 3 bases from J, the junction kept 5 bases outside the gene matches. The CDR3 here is CSASDRESYEQYF. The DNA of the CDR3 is TGCAGTGCTAGCGACAGGGAAAGCTACGAGCAGTACTTC.

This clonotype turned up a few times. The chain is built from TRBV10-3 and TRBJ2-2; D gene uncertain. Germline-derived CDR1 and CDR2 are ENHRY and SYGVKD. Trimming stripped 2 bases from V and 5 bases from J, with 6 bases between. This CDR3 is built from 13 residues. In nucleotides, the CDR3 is TGTGCCATCAGTGAGATCCTTACCGGGGAGCTGTTTTTT. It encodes CAISEILTGELFF.

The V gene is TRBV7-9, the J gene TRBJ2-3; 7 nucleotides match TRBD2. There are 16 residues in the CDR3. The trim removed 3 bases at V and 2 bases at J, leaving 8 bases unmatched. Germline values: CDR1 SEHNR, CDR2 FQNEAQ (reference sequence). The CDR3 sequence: CASSFFTSEPTDTQYF. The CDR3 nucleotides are TGTGCCAGCAGCTTCTTTACTAGCGAGCCCACAGATACGCAGTATTTT.

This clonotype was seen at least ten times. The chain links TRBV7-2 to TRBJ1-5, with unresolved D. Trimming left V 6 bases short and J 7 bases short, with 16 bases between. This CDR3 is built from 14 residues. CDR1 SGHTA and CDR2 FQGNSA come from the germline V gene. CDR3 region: CASSTETLGQPQHF. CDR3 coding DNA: TGTGCCAGCAGTACAGAAACCCTTGGACAGCCCCAGCATTTT. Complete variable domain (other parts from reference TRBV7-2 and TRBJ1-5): GAGVSQSPSNKVTEKGKDVELRCDPISGHTALYWYRQSLGQGLEFLIYFQGNSAPDKSGLPSDRFSAERTGGSVSTLTIQRTQQEDSAVYLCASSTETLGQPQHFGDGTRLSIL.

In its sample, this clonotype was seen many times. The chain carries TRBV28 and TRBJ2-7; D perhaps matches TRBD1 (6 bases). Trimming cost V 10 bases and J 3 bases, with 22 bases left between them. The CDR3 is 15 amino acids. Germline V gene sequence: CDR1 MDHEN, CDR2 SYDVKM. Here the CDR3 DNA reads TGTGCCACCCTCCCGGTAGGGGGTAGGGGCTACGAGCAGTACTTC. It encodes CATLPVGGRGYEQYF.

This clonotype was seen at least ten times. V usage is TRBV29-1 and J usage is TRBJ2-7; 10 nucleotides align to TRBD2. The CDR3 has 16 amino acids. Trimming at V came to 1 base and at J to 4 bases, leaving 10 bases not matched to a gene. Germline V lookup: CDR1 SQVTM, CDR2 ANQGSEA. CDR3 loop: CSVEGLAGVRGYEQYF. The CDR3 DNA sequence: TGCAGCGTTGAAGGCCTAGCGGGAGTTCGGGGTTACGAGCAGTACTTC.

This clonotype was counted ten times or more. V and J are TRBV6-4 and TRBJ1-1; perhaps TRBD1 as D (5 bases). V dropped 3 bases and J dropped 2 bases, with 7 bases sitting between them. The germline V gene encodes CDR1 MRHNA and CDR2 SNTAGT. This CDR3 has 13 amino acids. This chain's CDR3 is CASSEQVNTEAFF. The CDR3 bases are TGTGCCAGCAGTGAACAGGTCAACACTGAAGCTTTCTTT.

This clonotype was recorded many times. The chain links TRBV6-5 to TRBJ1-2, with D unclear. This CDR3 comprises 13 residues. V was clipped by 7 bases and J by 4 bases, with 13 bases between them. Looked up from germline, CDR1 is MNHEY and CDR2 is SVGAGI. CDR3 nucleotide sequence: TGTGCCAGCATAGGGCAGGAAATCTATGGCTACACCTTC. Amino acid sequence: CASIGQEIYGYTF.

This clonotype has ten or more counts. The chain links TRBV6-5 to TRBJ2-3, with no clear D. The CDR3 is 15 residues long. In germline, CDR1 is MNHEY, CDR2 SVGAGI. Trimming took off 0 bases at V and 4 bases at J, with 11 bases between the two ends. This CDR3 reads CASSYSTGSADTQYF. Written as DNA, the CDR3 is TGTGCCAGCAGTTACTCGACCGGCTCCGCAGATACGCAGTATTTT.

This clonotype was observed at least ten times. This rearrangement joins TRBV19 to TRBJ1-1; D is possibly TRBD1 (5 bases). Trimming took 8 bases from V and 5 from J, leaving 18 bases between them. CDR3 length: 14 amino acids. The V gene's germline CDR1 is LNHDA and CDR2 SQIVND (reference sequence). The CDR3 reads CASSLGGLGTEAFF. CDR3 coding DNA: TGTGCCAGTTCCTTGGGGGGATTGGGAACTGAAGCTTTCTTT.

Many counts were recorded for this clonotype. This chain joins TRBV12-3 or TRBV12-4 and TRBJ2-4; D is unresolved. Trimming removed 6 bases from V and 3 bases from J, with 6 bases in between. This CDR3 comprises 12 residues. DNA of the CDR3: TGTGCCAGCAGGGGCCTCAAAAACATTCAGTACTTC. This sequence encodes CASRGLKNIQYF.

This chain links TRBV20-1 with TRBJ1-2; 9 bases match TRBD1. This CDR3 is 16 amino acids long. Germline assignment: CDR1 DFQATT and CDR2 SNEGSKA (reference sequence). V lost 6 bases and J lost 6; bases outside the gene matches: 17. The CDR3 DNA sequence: TGCAGTGCGCTCACAACAGCGGGGGGACAGGGTGATGGCTACACCTTC. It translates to CSALTTAGGQGDGYTF.

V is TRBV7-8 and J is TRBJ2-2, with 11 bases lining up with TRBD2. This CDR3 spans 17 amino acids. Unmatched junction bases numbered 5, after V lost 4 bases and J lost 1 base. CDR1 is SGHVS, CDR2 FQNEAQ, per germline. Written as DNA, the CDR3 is TGTGCCAGCAGCTGGGCACTAGCGGGAGTGAACACCGGGGAGCTGTTTTTT. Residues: CASSWALAGVNTGELFF.

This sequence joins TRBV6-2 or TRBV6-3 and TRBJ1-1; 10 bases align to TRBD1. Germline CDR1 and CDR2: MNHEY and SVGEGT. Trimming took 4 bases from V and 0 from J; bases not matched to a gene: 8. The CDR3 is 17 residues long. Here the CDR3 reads CASSLDRGKGMNTEAFF. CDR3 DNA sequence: TGTGCCAGCAGTTTGGACAGGGGGAAAGGCATGAACACTGAAGCTTTCTTT.

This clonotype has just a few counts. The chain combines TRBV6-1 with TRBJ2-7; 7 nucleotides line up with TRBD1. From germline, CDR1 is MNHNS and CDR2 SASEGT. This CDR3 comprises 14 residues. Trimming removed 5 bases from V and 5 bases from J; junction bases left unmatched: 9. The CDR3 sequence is CASSPADRVHEQYF. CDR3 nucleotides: TGTGCCAGCAGTCCCGCTGACAGGGTCCACGAGCAGTACTTC.

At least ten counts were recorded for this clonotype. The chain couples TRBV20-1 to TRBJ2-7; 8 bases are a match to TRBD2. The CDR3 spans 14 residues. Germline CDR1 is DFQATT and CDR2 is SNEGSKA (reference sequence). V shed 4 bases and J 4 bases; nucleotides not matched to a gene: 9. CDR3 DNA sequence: TGCAGTGCTAAAGGAGCGGGAGAAGGTTACGAGCAGTACTTC. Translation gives CSAKGAGEGYEQYF.

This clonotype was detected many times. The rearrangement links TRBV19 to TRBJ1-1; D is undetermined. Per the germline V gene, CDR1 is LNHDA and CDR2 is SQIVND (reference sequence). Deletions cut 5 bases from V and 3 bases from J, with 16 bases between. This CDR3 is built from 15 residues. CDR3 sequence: CASSPYTSPDTEAFF. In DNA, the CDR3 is TGTGCCAGTAGTCCGTACACTAGCCCGGACACTGAAGCTTTCTTT.